This TCR beta chain was recovered during a study of CD8+ T cells in alopecia areata. The study's findings and limits: Unlike in mice, where it was clearer, TCR sharing across patients was less clear, possibly HLA-related. Clonality was higher in lesional than normal scalp, especially in alopecia totalis/universalis.

Alopecia areata patients had lesional scalp punch biopsies and peripheral blood taken from them. With regard to this clone: Antigen: not known.

Extracted RNA was reverse transcribed into cDNA, the sequencing template. Clones were sequenced by immunoSEQ multiplex PCR, and TCRdb holds only the in-frame ones, with some missing. This table has 200,000 to 250,000 clones, around 62% appearing once. Sequencing was performed on CD4+ T cells sorted from blood, taken at week 0. The origin of this receptor is a human donor with alopecia areata.

CDR3 sequence: CATRPTGNTGELFF. CDR3 DNA: TGCGCCACCAGACCGACAGGGAACACCGGGGAGCTGTTTTTT. This chain links TRBV5-1 with TRBJ2-2, with D possibly TRBD1 on 6 matching bases. CDR1 is SGHRS, CDR2 YFSETQ, per germline. This CDR3 comprises 14 residues. V lost 9 bases and J 1 base, leaving 13 bases between the germline ends. The full variable domain, with the rest looked up from reference TRBV5-1 and TRBJ2-2, is KAGVTQTPRYLIKTRGQQVTLSCSPISGHRSVSWYQQTPGQGLQFLFEYFSETQRNKGNFPGRFSGRQFSNSRSEMNVSTLELGDSALYLCATRPTGNTGELFFGEGSRLTVL.